The clone carrying this T cell receptor beta chain turned up a few times. This sample is drawn from a study of blood T cells in healthy people across ages. A second roughly 6 to 12 cycle PCR used barcoded and J-beta primers. TCRdb analysed the 5' RACE reads with MiXCR anew, one entry per CDR3 protein. The sample consists of about 1 million distinct CDR3 sequences, less than 50% of them appearing once. The CDR3 covers 14 residues. Germline CDR1 is DFQATT and CDR2 is SNEGSKA (reference sequence). V lost 4 bases and J lost 1; bases outside the gene matches: 2. This TCR derives from an older woman in good health. This chain links TRBV20-1 with TRBJ2-7; TRBD1 matches at 12 bases. The sample consisted of blood. The CDR3 is CSATGQGASYEQYF. CDR3 coding DNA: TGCAGTGCTACGGGACAGGGGGCATCCTACGAGCAGTACTTC.